Shown below are 18 T cell receptor beta chains from a single sample sequenced in a study of blood T cells in healthy people across ages. Alongside a J-beta primer mix, a sample-barcoded 5' primer served in a second PCR lasting about 7 to 11 cycles. Each CDR3 protein is one row after TCRdb ran MiXCR on the 5' RACE reads. Of about 1.5 million distinct CDR3 sequences listed, approximately 42% are singletons. Input material: blood. All receptors derive from a woman between 18 and 30 years old in good health.

For the CDR3, the DNA is TGCAGTGCGATAGCGGGGGAGTACAATGAGCAGTACTTC. This gives the protein CSAIAGEYNEQYF. V gene TRBV20-1 combines with J gene TRBJ2-1, with 9 bases that match TRBD2. Near its end, the DNA agrees better with TRBJ2-7, so the J call may be wrong. This CDR3 has 13 residues. Per the germline V gene, CDR1 is DFQATT and CDR2 is SNEGSKA (reference sequence).

This clonotype has a single count. The chain has TRBV27 and TRBJ2-1, with a tentative D call TRBD2 (6 bases). This CDR3 has 16 residues. Trimming cost V 2 bases and J 13 bases, with 24 bases left between them. Germline V lookup: CDR1 MNHEY, CDR2 SMNVEV (reference sequence). The CDR3 sequence is CASSLITSKGPETQFF. DNA for the CDR3: TGTGCCAGCAGTTTAATAACTAGCAAAGGTCCAGAGACCCAGTTCTTC.

The J gene is TRBJ2-3, the V gene TRBV20-1; TRBD2 might be the D (5 bases). This CDR3 has 14 residues. V was shortened by 6 bases and J by 0 bases, with 13 bases between the two germline ends. Per the germline V gene, CDR1 is DFQATT and CDR2 is SNEGSKA (reference sequence). CDR3 loop: CSATLRTSTDTQYF. As DNA, the CDR3 is TGCAGTGCAACCCTTCGGACTAGCACAGATACGCAGTATTTT.

This rearrangement joins TRBV3-1 to TRBJ2-7; 10 bases fit TRBD2. The CDR3 is 15 residues long. Germline V gives CDR1 LGHDT, CDR2 YNNKEL (reference sequence). The V gene end was trimmed by 1 base and the J gene end by 5 bases; junction bases not matched to a gene: 5. This CDR3 is CASSQGLAGSNEQYF. CDR3 in DNA: TGTGCCAGCAGCCAAGGACTAGCGGGTTCAAACGAGCAGTACTTC.

This clonotype was seen only a few times. V is TRBV20-1 and J is TRBJ2-3; TRBD2 agrees at 14 bases. Germline lookup yields CDR1 DFQATT and CDR2 SNEGSKA (reference sequence). V was pared by 3 bases and J by 5 bases, with 4 bases of the junction left unmatched. This CDR3 comprises 15 residues. CDR3: CSASGTSGRLDTQYF. The CDR3 bases are TGCAGTGCTAGCGGGACTAGCGGGAGATTAGATACGCAGTATTTT.

The sample holds a few counts of this clonotype. The chain carries TRBV20-1 and TRBJ2-7; no firm D call. V lost 7 bases to trimming and J lost 5 bases, with 15 bases between them. This CDR3 contains 12 residues. Germline V gene sequence: CDR1 DFQATT, CDR2 SNEGSKA (reference sequence). Here the CDR3 DNA reads TGCAGTGGAGTAGCTGGGGATCACGAGCAGTACTTC. Amino acid sequence: CSGVAGDHEQYF.

J is TRBJ1-1 and V is TRBV9, with TRBD1 as a possible D gene (6 bases). CDR1 is SGDLS and CDR2 is YYNGEE in the germline V gene. V was cut by 0 bases and J by 4 bases, with 16 bases left in between. The CDR3 loop spans 16 amino acids. The CDR3 region has the DNA TGTGCCAGCAGCGTAGGAAGGCAGCCCAGGGGCACTGAAGCTTTCTTT. This translates into CASSVGRQPRGTEAFF.

This clonotype was seen a few times. The genes are TRBV5-1 and TRBJ1-4, with D possibly matching TRBD1 (6 bases). V shed 3 bases and J shed 4 bases, with 10 bases lying between them. The CDR3 is 14 amino acids. Germline loops: CDR1 SGHRS, CDR2 YFSETQ. CDR3 DNA: TGCGCCAGCAGCTCCACAGGGATTAATGAAAAACTGTTTTTT. It yields the protein CASSSTGINEKLFF.

This clonotype was seen only a few times. This rearrangement joins TRBV7-8 to TRBJ2-3, with TRBD2 matching over 11 bases. This CDR3 has 14 residues. Germline assignment: CDR1 SGHVS and CDR2 FQNEAQ. V was pared by 7 bases and J by 7 bases, with 7 bases of the junction left unmatched. Here the CDR3 DNA reads TGTGCCAGCACGCCGGGACTAGCGGCAAATACGCAGTATTTT. Its translation is CASTPGLAANTQYF.

The table lists this clonotype with a few counts. The chain links TRBV7-9 to TRBJ1-1; no reliable D call. The CDR3 has 16 amino acids. Germline V lookup: CDR1 SEHNR, CDR2 FQNEAQ (reference sequence). V shed 1 base and J shed 2 bases, with 14 bases lying between them. The CDR3 DNA sequence: TGTGCCAGCAGCTTAGTATTCGGTTCTCCAAACACTGAAGCTTTCTTT. It encodes CASSLVFGSPNTEAFF.

This clonotype was found a few times. The genes are TRBV7-8 and TRBJ2-5, with a weak D call TRBD1 (6 bases). The CDR3 has 12 residues. Germline lookup yields CDR1 SGHVS and CDR2 FQNEAQ. Trimming shortened V by 11 bases and J by 3 bases, and 13 bases separated the two germline ends. This CDR3 reads CACGAGEETQYF. In nucleotides, the CDR3 is TGTGCCTGTGGGGCAGGGGAAGAGACCCAGTACTTC.

This clonotype was detected only a few times. V is TRBV6-6 and J is TRBJ2-4; D is ambiguous. The J call could be wrong; TRBJ2-7 is a better fit for the DNA end. This CDR3 comprises 15 residues. Germline CDR1 MNHNY, CDR2 SVGAGI (reference sequence). The CDR3 region has the DNA TGTGCCAGCACTTTTAGCCCGGGCCCCGACCACGAGCAGTACTTC. This codes for CASTFSPGPDHEQYF.

The J gene is TRBJ2-7, the V gene TRBV29-1, with a weak D call TRBD2 (5 bases). The V gene lost 2 bases and the J gene lost 2 bases, with 10 bases spanning the gap. Germline assignment: CDR1 SQVTM and CDR2 ANQGSEA. This CDR3 spans 13 amino acids. This chain's CDR3 is CSVERGSPYEQYF. CDR3 DNA: TGCAGCGTTGAACGTGGGAGCCCCTACGAGCAGTACTTC.

The chain uses TRBV20-1 and TRBJ1-1; the D is unclear. This CDR3 is 14 amino acids long. The germline CDR1 and CDR2 sequences are DFQATT and SNEGSKA (reference sequence). V was clipped by 8 bases and J by 2 bases, with 18 bases between them. The CDR3: CSQLRAAYNTEAFF. The CDR3, as DNA: TGCAGTCAACTCAGAGCGGCTTATAACACTGAAGCTTTCTTT.

CDR3 amino acids: CASSYAREGTEAFF. In nucleotides, the CDR3 is TGTGCCAGCAGTTATGCCAGGGAGGGCACTGAAGCTTTCTTT. The chain recombines TRBV2 with TRBJ1-1, with D perhaps TRBD1 (5 bases). The germline V gene has CDR1 SNHLY and CDR2 FYNNEI. The CDR3 totals 14 residues. V was shortened by 5 bases and J by 4 bases, with 14 bases between the two germline ends.

This clonotype was counted between two and nine times. The chain links TRBV10-3 to TRBJ2-3; D remains ambiguous. V was pared by 4 bases and J by 3 bases, with 17 bases between. This CDR3 comprises 16 residues. The germline gives CDR1 ENHRY, CDR2 SYGVKD. The CDR3 is CAISAEPPPATDTQYF. The CDR3 nucleotides read TGTGCCATCAGTGCGGAGCCGCCTCCGGCTACAGATACGCAGTATTTT.

This clonotype has more than one count but fewer than ten. This sequence joins TRBV4-3 and TRBJ2-6; D is unresolved. With 0 bases removed from V and 0 bases from J, the gap between germline ends came to 9 bases. The germline CDR1 and CDR2 sequences are LGHNA and YSLEER. The CDR3 runs to 17 residues. CDR3 protein: CASSQDPGGSGANVLTF. The CDR3 nucleotides are TGCGCCAGCAGCCAAGACCCAGGCGGCTCTGGGGCCAACGTCCTGACTTTC.

The gene calls are TRBV13 and TRBJ2-7; 8 bases are a match to TRBD1. This CDR3 is built from 15 residues. The germline CDR1 and CDR2 sequences are PRHDT and FYEKMQ (reference sequence). V was clipped by 6 bases and J by 6 bases; unmatched bases: 13. The CDR3: CASSQGANQLSEQYF. In nucleotides, the CDR3 is TGTGCCAGCAGTCAGGGGGCTAATCAACTAAGCGAGCAGTACTTC.